These 20 T cell receptor beta chains were sequenced from one sample in a study of naive and memory T cell subsets. Both TRBC1 and TRBC2 were covered by a beta constant-region primer of two equimolar oligonucleotides. Ligated cDNA was amplified by four rounds of PCR with nested alpha and beta constant-region primers and SP2. Each CDR3 protein is one row after TCRdb ran MiXCR on the UMI-ligation and nested PCR reads. The repertoire includes 15,000 to 20,000 distinct CDR3 sequences, around 9% of them detected once, and more than 20% sits in the top ten. The material sequenced was central memory CD8+ T cells from blood. These TCRs come from a human donor in good health.

This clonotype was observed a handful of times. This chain uses TRBV9 with TRBJ1-2; D not resolved. Trimming shortened V by 2 bases and J by 6 bases, and 14 bases separated the two germline ends. CDR3 length: 14 amino acids. The germline CDR1 and CDR2 sequences are SGDLS and YYNGEE. The CDR3 nucleotides read TGTGCCAGCAGCGTGGGCCTCTCCTGGGATGGCTACACCTTC. It is translated as CASSVGLSWDGYTF.

This chain joins TRBV5-1 and TRBJ1-1; TRBD1 matches 8 bases. With 2 bases clipped from V and 6 bases from J, the junction kept 6 bases outside the gene matches. Germline loops: CDR1 SGHRS, CDR2 YFSETQ. The length of the CDR3 is 14 residues. The CDR3 DNA reads as TGCGCCAGCAGCTTAGGACAGGGCGTGTCTGAAGCTTTCTTT. Translated, it gives CASSLGQGVSEAFF.

The table lists this clonotype with a few counts. The chain recombines TRBV12-5 with TRBJ2-7; D possibly corresponds to TRBD2 (5 bases). The CDR3 length is 11 residues. The V and J ends lost 8 bases and 4 bases respectively, with 9 bases between them. CDR1 LGHNT and CDR2 FRNRAP come from the germline V gene. CDR3 region: CASSGGYEQYF. In nucleotides, the CDR3 is TGTGCTAGTAGTGGAGGTTACGAGCAGTACTTC.

The rearrangement links TRBV12-3 or TRBV12-4 to TRBJ1-6, with D unresolved. Trimming stripped 7 bases from V and 7 bases from J, with 11 bases between. The CDR3 is made up of 13 amino acids. The CDR3 sequence: CASTWDENSPLHF. The DNA for the CDR3 is TGTGCCAGCACCTGGGATGAAAATTCACCCCTCCACTTT.

This clonotype was seen only a few times. This chain uses TRBV6-4 with TRBJ2-3, with D possibly matching TRBD2 (6 bases). Trimming took off 3 bases at V and 3 bases at J, with 7 bases between the two ends. Germline V gene sequence: CDR1 MRHNA, CDR2 SNTAGT. The CDR3 is 13 amino acids. In DNA, the CDR3 is TGTGCCAGCAGTGATGGGGGGACAGATACGCAGTATTTT. The encoded protein is CASSDGGTDTQYF.

This clonotype was picked up many times. The chain has TRBV7-9 and TRBJ1-1; unclear D gene. The germline CDR1 and CDR2 sequences are SEHNR and FQNEAQ (reference sequence). V lost 5 bases and J lost 0, with 13 bases in between. The CDR3 consists of 15 residues. The CDR3 DNA sequence: TGTGCCAGCAGCCAAATGTGGGGTATGAACACTGAAGCTTTCTTT. Encoded protein: CASSQMWGMNTEAFF.

This clonotype was found many times. The rearrangement uses TRBV6-2 or TRBV6-3 and TRBJ2-2, with TRBD1 matching over 7 bases. Germline CDR1 reads MNHEY; CDR2 reads SVGEGT. The length of the CDR3 is 13 residues. The J segment lost 6 bases and the V segment lost 7 bases, leaving 5 bases of the junction unmatched. The CDR3 coding sequence is TGTGCCAGCACCCAGGGGGAGCCCGGGGAGCTGTTTTTT. Protein product: CASTQGEPGELFF.

This clonotype was counted a few times. The chain employs TRBV6-5 and TRBJ2-1; 8 bases line up with TRBD2. The ends lost 7 bases at V and 4 bases at J; junction bases unmatched: 9. Per germline, CDR1 MNHEY and CDR2 SVGAGI. The CDR3 extends over 15 amino acids. CDR3 loop: CASKLSGGCYNEQFF. CDR3 DNA sequence: TGTGCCAGCAAGCTCAGCGGGGGATGTTACAATGAGCAGTTCTTC.

There are a few counts of this clonotype. The rearrangement uses TRBV12-3 or TRBV12-4 and TRBJ1-2; possible D gene TRBD1, 6 bases. V lost 1 base and J 2 bases, leaving 11 bases between the germline ends. The CDR3 is 15 residues long. The CDR3 loop is CASSLDQGTNYGYTF. In nucleotides, the CDR3 is TGTGCCAGCAGTTTAGATCAGGGGACCAACTATGGCTACACCTTC.

This clonotype was detected many times. The chain recombines TRBV4-2 with TRBJ2-3, with 8 bases lining up with TRBD2. The V gene's germline CDR1 is LGHNA and CDR2 YNFKEQ. CDR3 size: 15 residues. V was pared by 4 bases and J by 6 bases, with 9 bases of the junction left unmatched. The CDR3 region is CASSLDSGASDTQYF. The CDR3 DNA reads as TGTGCCAGCAGCCTAGATAGCGGGGCGTCGGATACGCAGTATTTT.

Of note for this clonotype: The junction shows a germline mismatch at one end, possibly a read error. The chain recombines TRBV6-1 with TRBJ2-5, with 8 positions matching TRBD1. From germline, CDR1 is MNHNS and CDR2 SASEGT. The CDR3 spans 14 residues. The DNA for the CDR3 is TGTGCCAGCAGCGACGCCGGGGAGCAGGGGGCGTCGGACTTC. It encodes CASSDAGEQGASDF.

This CDR3 reads CAATTDYPSYEQYF. The CDR3 DNA reads TGTGCAGCCACCACCGATTACCCCTCCTACGAGCAGTACTTC. This sequence joins TRBV10-3 and TRBJ2-7; D remains ambiguous. Germline V gene data show CDR1 as ENHRY and CDR2 as SYGVKD. CDR3 size: 14 residues.

This chain connects TRBV6-4 to TRBJ1-1; the D gene is possibly TRBD1 (6 bases). Per germline, CDR1 MRHNA and CDR2 SNTAGT. The CDR3 length is 16 residues. Trimming pared 0 bases from V and 3 bases from J, leaving 14 bases between. The CDR3 DNA reads TGTGCCAGCAGTGACTCGCGCCGGGGGCGGGACACTGAAGCTTTCTTT. Translation: CASSDSRRGRDTEAFF.

In its sample, this clonotype was seen many times. V is TRBV7-3 and J is TRBJ2-1, with 10 bases fitting TRBD2. This CDR3 has 14 amino acids. Per germline, CDR1 SGHTA and CDR2 FQGTGA. J was trimmed by 8 bases and V by 5 bases; bases with no gene match: 6. CDR3 sequence reads: CASSPAGGRYEQFF. In DNA, the CDR3 is TGTGCCAGCAGCCCAGCGGGAGGGCGCTATGAGCAGTTCTTC.

In its sample, this clonotype was seen a few times. The chain has TRBV5-1 and TRBJ1-2, with 7 bases identical to TRBD1. Germline CDR1 reads SGHRS; CDR2 reads YFSETQ. The CDR3 is 14 amino acids. Losses at the gene ends were 4 bases for V and 4 bases for J; bases not matched to a gene: 7. The CDR3 coding sequence is TGCGCCAGCAGCACAAAACAGGGGAGCTATGGCTACACCTTC. Encoded protein: CASSTKQGSYGYTF.

This clonotype was picked up a small number of times. The chain combines TRBV28 with TRBJ2-1; the match to TRBD2 covers 8 bases. The CDR3 consists of 16 residues. The germline V gene encodes CDR1 MDHEN and CDR2 SYDVKM. V was clipped by 1 base and J by 5 bases; unmatched bases: 7. For the CDR3, the DNA is TGTGCCAGCAGTTTATCGCGGGGGGAGATCCACAATGAGCAGTTCTTC. Protein: CASSLSRGEIHNEQFF. The full variable domain, its missing parts supplied by reference TRBV28 and TRBJ2-1, is DVKVTQSSRYLVKRTGEKVFLECVQDMDHENMFWYRQDPGLGLRLIYFSYDVKMKEKGDIPEGYSVSREKKERFSLILESASTNQTSMYLCASSLSRGEIHNEQFFGPGTRLTVL.

The CDR3 loop reads CASKEGIASTDTQYF. The CDR3 region has the DNA TGTGCCAGTAAGGAGGGGATTGCTAGCACAGATACGCAGTATTTT. The chain links TRBV19 to TRBJ2-3; a possible D gene is TRBD2 (6 bases). CDR3 length: 15 residues. With 7 bases removed from V and 0 bases from J, the gap between germline ends came to 14 bases. Germline V gene lookup returns CDR1 LNHDA and CDR2 SQIVND (reference sequence).

This clonotype has at least ten counts. The rearrangement links TRBV7-9 to TRBJ2-5; a weak D match, TRBD2 (6 bases). From germline, CDR1 is SEHNR and CDR2 FQNEAQ (reference sequence). Trimming cost V 4 bases and J 3 bases, with 12 bases left between them. The CDR3 consists of 14 residues. The CDR3 DNA reads as TGTGCCAGCAGCTCCCCGGAGGGAGAAGAGACCCAGTACTTC. Translating it yields CASSSPEGEETQYF.

This clonotype is labeled as medium-sized. The chain has TRBV7-2 and TRBJ2-3; 7 nucleotides line up with TRBD2. The CDR3 runs to 16 residues. The J segment lost 1 base and the V segment lost 5 bases, leaving 9 bases of the junction unmatched. Germline V lookup: CDR1 SGHTA, CDR2 FQGNSA. CDR3 coding DNA: TGTGCCAGCAGCCAAGATGAGGCGGGGGGCACAGATACGCAGTATTTT. Translating gives CASSQDEAGGTDTQYF.

This clonotype has ten or more counts. The gene calls are TRBV7-9 and TRBJ1-2; tentative D call: TRBD1 (5 bases). Germline loops: CDR1 SEHNR, CDR2 FQNEAQ (reference sequence). The V and J ends lost 4 bases and 9 bases respectively, with 12 bases between them. This CDR3 has 12 residues. CDR3 nucleotide sequence: TGTGCCAGCAGCTCAGACAGTGCCAGCTACACCTTC. Encoded protein: CASSSDSASYTF.